The 17 T cell receptor beta chains listed next were all sequenced from one sample in a study of T cell responses to AZD1222 COVID-19 vaccine. Profiling relied on immunoSEQ multiplex PCR, and the TCRdb table lists in-frame clones only, not all of them. In the table there are about 110,000 clones, approximately 90% of which are singletons. Source: peripheral blood, taken on day 0 of AZD1222 vaccination. The receptors derive from an adult in good health.

The chain employs TRBV21-1 and TRBJ2-7; the D call of TRBD2 is as the table states it, not checked on the DNA. TRBV21-1 is marked as a pseudogene. The CDR3 covers 16 residues. The CDR3 here is CASSSPMRGTYYEQYF. As DNA, the CDR3 is TGTGCCAGCAGCAGCCCAATGCGGGGGACTTACTACGAGCAGTACTTC.

The chain employs TRBV4-1 and TRBJ2-2, with 7 bases matching TRBD2. Germline CDR1 is MGHRA and CDR2 is YSYEKL. The CDR3 runs to 18 residues. The J segment lost 0 bases and the V segment lost 0 bases, leaving 7 bases of the junction unmatched. CDR3 in DNA: TGCGCCAGCAGCCAAGATCTTTTTGGACTAGCGAACACCGGGGAGCTGTTTTTT. Translated: CASSQDLFGLANTGELFF.

The rearrangement links TRBV7-2 to TRBJ1-4; 8 bases map to TRBD1. The ends lost 5 bases at V and 4 bases at J; junction bases unmatched: 12. In germline, CDR1 is SGHTA, CDR2 FQGNSA. The CDR3 totals 17 residues. This chain's CDR3 is CASSPVGGRGHNEKLFF. For the CDR3, the DNA is TGTGCCAGCAGCCCCGTGGGGGGCAGGGGGCATAATGAAAAACTGTTTTTT.

The rearrangement uses TRBV19 and TRBJ1-5; perhaps TRBD1 as D (5 bases). Per germline, CDR1 LNHDA and CDR2 SQIVND (reference sequence). CDR3 length: 14 residues. V shed 4 bases and J shed 4 bases, with 11 bases lying between them. The CDR3 region has the DNA TGTGCCAGTAGTAGGCAGGGTAAAAATCAGCCCCAGCATTTT. The encoded protein is CASSRQGKNQPQHF.

The chain joins TRBV10-1 to TRBJ1-6, with D uncertain. V was pared by 3 bases and J by 7 bases, with 4 bases between. CDR3 size: 12 residues. Looked up from germline, CDR1 is WNHNN and CDR2 is SYGVQD (reference sequence). The CDR3 nucleotides are TGCGCCAGCAGTGATGGGAATTCACCCCTCCACTTT. Residues: CASSDGNSPLHF.

The chain uses TRBV14 and TRBJ2-7; D call uncertain. Trimming removed 0 bases from V and 3 bases from J, with 12 bases in between. The CDR3 has 15 residues. Germline values: CDR1 SGHDN, CDR2 FVKESK. The CDR3 DNA follows: TGTGCCAGCAGCCAAGATCTGGCTCCTTTCTACGAGCAGTACTTC. This gives the protein CASSQDLAPFYEQYF.

The V gene is TRBV9, the J gene TRBJ2-1, with unresolved D. In germline, CDR1 is SGDLS, CDR2 YYNGEE. The CDR3 spans 16 residues. Trimming cost V 2 bases and J 0 bases, with 12 bases left between them. CDR3: CASSVHRVSSYNEQFF. Here the CDR3 DNA reads TGTGCCAGCAGCGTGCACCGGGTCTCCTCCTACAATGAGCAGTTCTTC. Full variable domain (remainder filled in from reference TRBV9 and TRBJ2-1): DSGVTQTPKHLITATGQRVTLRCSPRSGDLSVYWYQQSLDQGLQFLIQYYNGEERAKGNILERFSAQQFPDLHSELNLSSLELGDSALYFCASSVHRVSSYNEQFFGPGTRLTVL.

This clone was seen a single time. The CDR3 is CASSADRVSGNTIYF. The CDR3 region has the DNA TGCGCCAGCAGCGCCGACAGGGTTTCTGGAAACACCATATATTTT. The V and J genes are TRBV5-1 and TRBJ1-3; 7 bases are shared with TRBD1. Trimming at V came to 4 bases and at J to 1 base, leaving 5 bases not matched to a gene. The CDR3 has 15 amino acids. Per the germline V gene, CDR1 is SGHRS and CDR2 is YFSETQ. Based on the CDR3 plus reference TRBV5-1 and TRBJ1-3, the full variable domain is KAGVTQTPRYLIKTRGQQVTLSCSPISGHRSVSWYQQTPGQGLQFLFEYFSETQRNKGNFPGRFSGRQFSNSRSEMNVSTLELGDSALYLCASSADRVSGNTIYFGEGSWLTVV.

This chain connects TRBV12-3 or TRBV12-4 to TRBJ2-7; D remains unclear. The ends were cut back, 1 base at V and 1 base at J, with 2 bases in the middle. This CDR3 is 12 amino acids long. The CDR3 DNA is TGTGCCAGCAGTTTAGTATCCTACGAGCAGTACTTC. Its translation: CASSLVSYEQYF.

The J gene is TRBJ1-3, the V gene TRBV9, with D unresolved. With 0 bases removed from V and 2 bases from J, the gap between germline ends came to 6 bases. This CDR3 has 14 residues. Germline V CDR1 and CDR2: SGDLS, YYNGEE. The CDR3 DNA follows: TGTGCCAGCAGCGTAGCCCCAGCTGGAAACACCATATATTTT. This sequence encodes CASSVAPAGNTIYF.

This clone was counted only a few times. The chain couples TRBV6-5 to TRBJ1-1; TRBD1 is a possible D gene (6 bases). The V end lost 6 bases, the J end lost 7 bases, and 24 bases lay between the germline ends. This CDR3 region has 16 residues. Germline V gives CDR1 MNHEY, CDR2 SVGAGI. The CDR3 reads CASSYRVRGKSGEAFF. The CDR3 DNA sequence: TGTGCCAGCAGCTACCGGGTGAGGGGGAAGTCGGGTGAAGCTTTCTTT.

V is TRBV2 and J is TRBJ2-4; 10 nucleotides match TRBD1. Per the germline V gene, CDR1 is SNHLY and CDR2 is FYNNEI. J was trimmed by 0 bases and V by 7 bases; bases with no gene match: 3. This CDR3 spans 15 amino acids. The CDR3 here is CASIDRGLAKNIQYF. The CDR3 DNA is TGTGCCAGCATCGACAGGGGGCTAGCCAAAAACATTCAGTACTTC.

The chain joins TRBV10-3 to TRBJ2-7; the match to TRBD2 covers 12 bases. J gave up 1 base and V 10 bases, and 8 bases lay outside the gene matches. CDR1 is ENHRY and CDR2 is SYGVKD in the germline V gene. The CDR3 is 15 residues long. The CDR3 reads CATSTSGSKSYEQYV. CDR3 sequence (DNA): TGTGCCACCTCGACTAGCGGGAGTAAGTCCTACGAGCAGTACGTC.

This chain uses TRBV6-2 or TRBV6-3 with TRBJ1-3; unclear D gene. V dropped 4 bases and J dropped 0 bases, with 7 bases sitting between them. Looked up from germline, CDR1 is MNHEY and CDR2 is SVGEGT. The CDR3 runs to 14 residues. The CDR3 here is CASSWRSSGNTIYF. In nucleotides, the CDR3 is TGTGCCAGCAGTTGGAGGAGCTCTGGAAACACCATATATTTT.

This chain joins TRBV15 and TRBJ1-6, with TRBD1 identical over 8 bases. This CDR3 comprises 17 residues. Germline V gene data show CDR1 as LNHNV and CDR2 as YYDKDF (reference sequence). V lost 4 bases, J lost 8 bases, and 13 bases stayed unmatched. CDR3 amino acids: CATSTRRGQGADSPLHF. CDR3 coding DNA: TGTGCCACCAGCACCCGGCGGGGGCAGGGGGCTGATTCACCCCTCCACTTT. Combining the CDR3 with reference TRBV15 and TRBJ1-6 gives the whole variable domain DAMVIQNPRYQVTQFGKPVTLSCSQTLNHNVMYWYQQKSSQAPKLLFHYYDKDFNNEADTPDNFQSRRPNTSFCFLDIRSPGLGDTAMYLCATSTRRGQGADSPLHFGNGTRLTVT.

The chain is built from TRBV7-9 and TRBJ1-6; 10 bases are a match to TRBD1. With V trimmed by 4 bases and J by 9 bases, 9 bases remained unmatched. Germline loops: CDR1 SEHNR, CDR2 FQNEAQ (reference sequence). This CDR3 has 16 residues. The CDR3 nucleotides are TGTGCCAGCAGCTCCTACGGGACAGGGGATACTTCACCCCTCCACTTT. Translating gives CASSSYGTGDTSPLHF.

The V call is TRBV7-7, the J call TRBJ2-2; 9 nucleotides match TRBD2. V was pared by 4 bases and J by 0 bases, with 12 bases of the junction left unmatched. The germline V gene has CDR1 SSHAT and CDR2 FNYEAQ (reference sequence). The CDR3 runs to 19 residues. The CDR3 sequence: CASSYTSGRAAANTGELFF. The DNA of the CDR3 is TGTGCCAGCAGCTATACTAGCGGGCGGGCCGCTGCGAACACCGGGGAGCTGTTTTTT.